The 8 T cell receptor beta chains given below trace back to one sample, sequenced in a study of STAT3 mutations in large granular lymphocyte leukemia. Findings and limits, study-wide: Every T-LGLL patient had at least one immunodominant TCRbeta clonotype.

The antigens for these receptors are not known. Libraries were prepared by immunoSEQ multiplex PCR; TCRdb keeps only in-frame clonotypes and omits some of them. The sample lists fewer than 7,000 clones, roughly 34% occurring once. The sequencing sample was made of peripheral blood mononuclear cells. These TCRs come from a woman aged 40 to 55 with T-cell large granular lymphocyte leukemia. Some clones in this sample may be carry-over from other donors' samples.

There are a few counts of this clone. V is TRBV29-1 and J is TRBJ2-1; TRBD2 is a possible D gene (6 bases). This CDR3 spans 12 amino acids. Between the trimmed V and J ends, which lost 7 bases and 8 bases, there was a span of 15 bases. Germline V gene data show CDR1 as SQVTM and CDR2 as ANQGSEA. The CDR3 loop is CSAPQEGYEQFF. The DNA of the CDR3 is TGCAGCGCCCCCCAGGAGGGTTATGAGCAGTTCTTC.

This clone was counted only a few times. The chain combines TRBV6-1 with TRBJ2-1; maybe TRBD2 (6 bases). Germline assignment: CDR1 MNHNS and CDR2 SASEGT. Trimming took 7 bases from V and 4 from J, leaving 17 bases between them. The length of the CDR3 is 15 residues. The CDR3 bases are TGTGCCAGCACTGGGAGGTATTCTACTTACAATGAGCAGTTCTTC. The encoded protein is CASTGRYSTYNEQFF.

This clone was counted between two and nine times. V is TRBV6-1 and J is TRBJ1-5; possibly TRBD1 for D (6 bases). V was pared by 6 bases and J by 6 bases, with 15 bases between. The germline gives CDR1 MNHNS, CDR2 SASEGT. This CDR3 comprises 14 residues. The CDR3 coding sequence is TGTGCCAGCAGCTCACAGGGAGGAGGTCAGCCCCAGCATTTT. Its translation is CASSSQGGGQPQHF.

There are a few counts of this clone. This chain connects TRBV7-9 to TRBJ2-1, with 13 bases that match TRBD2. V trimming: 0 bases; J trimming: 9 bases; junction bases outside the gene matches: 14. CDR1 and CDR2 (germline): SEHNR, FQNEAQ (reference sequence). CDR3 size: 19 residues. As DNA, the CDR3 is TGTGCCAGCAGCTTAGCCGCACTAGCGGGAGGGCCCCACATGGGTGAGCAGTTCTTC. This sequence encodes CASSLAALAGGPHMGEQFF.

CDR3 in amino acids: CASRRFGDFEAFF. CDR3 DNA: TGTGCCAGCAGGAGGTTTGGAGATTTTGAAGCTTTCTTT. This chain joins TRBV28 and TRBJ1-1; D unclear. The CDR3 is 13 residues long. The germline V and J ends were trimmed by 6 bases and 7 bases, with 15 bases remaining between them. Looked up from germline, CDR1 is MDHEN and CDR2 is SYDVKM.

In its sample, this clone ranks as medium-sized. This chain connects TRBV19 to TRBJ1-5, with D possibly TRBD1 on 6 matching bases. CDR1 and CDR2 (germline): LNHDA, SQIVND (reference sequence). The CDR3 has 15 residues. V gave up 6 bases and J gave up 0 bases, with 12 bases separating them. CDR3 nucleotide sequence: TGTGCCAGTAGGGATCTACAGGGTAGCAATCAGCCCCAGCATTTT. This sequence encodes CASRDLQGSNQPQHF.

V and J are TRBV9 and TRBJ1-2; the D is unclear. CDR3 length: 15 amino acids. Germline values: CDR1 SGDLS, CDR2 YYNGEE. V lost 0 bases, J lost 3 bases, and 12 bases lay in between. CDR3 sequence: CASSVVPGYDYGYTF. The CDR3 bases are TGTGCCAGCAGCGTAGTACCGGGGTACGACTATGGCTACACCTTC.

The chain has TRBV5-4 and TRBJ2-2; 10 bases are a match to TRBD1. Trimming took 4 bases from V and 4 from J; bases not matched to a gene: 10. Looked up from germline, CDR1 is SGHNT and CDR2 is YYREEE (reference sequence). CDR3 length: 17 residues. The CDR3 here is CASSRGQGGWGTGELFF. As DNA, the CDR3 is TGTGCCAGCAGCCGAGGACAGGGGGGATGGGGCACCGGGGAGCTGTTTTTT.